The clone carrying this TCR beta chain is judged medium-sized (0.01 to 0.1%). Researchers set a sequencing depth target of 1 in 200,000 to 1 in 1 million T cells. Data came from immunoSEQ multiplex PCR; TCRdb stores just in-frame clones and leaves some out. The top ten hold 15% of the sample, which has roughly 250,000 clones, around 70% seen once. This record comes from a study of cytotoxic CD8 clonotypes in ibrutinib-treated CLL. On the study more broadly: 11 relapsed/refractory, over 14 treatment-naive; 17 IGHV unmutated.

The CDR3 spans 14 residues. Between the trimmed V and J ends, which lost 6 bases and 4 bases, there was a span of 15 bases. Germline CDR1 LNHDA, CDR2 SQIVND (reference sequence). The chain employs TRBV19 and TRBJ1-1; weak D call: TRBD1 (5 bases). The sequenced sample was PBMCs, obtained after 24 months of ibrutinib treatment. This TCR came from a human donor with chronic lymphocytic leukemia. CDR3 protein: CASRIPGTATEAFF. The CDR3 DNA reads TGTGCCAGTAGGATCCCTGGGACCGCCACTGAAGCTTTCTTT.